The 25 T cell receptor beta chains listed next were all sequenced from one sample in a study of cytomegalovirus exposure and HLA in healthy donors. TCRdb's copy holds only in-frame clones and misses some; the assay was immunoSEQ multiplex PCR. The sample has around 200,000 clones; about 80% are singletons. Sample: PBMCs. The origin of the receptors is a woman between 18 and 29 years old in good health and CMV-seropositive.

The V call is TRBV27, the J call TRBJ2-7, with 9 bases identical to TRBD1. The CDR3 covers 14 residues. V lost 5 bases to trimming and J lost 2 bases; unmatched junction nucleotides: 4. Germline CDR1 reads MNHEY; CDR2 reads SMNVEV (reference sequence). The CDR3 loop is CASSGQGPTYEQYF. DNA of the CDR3: TGTGCCAGCAGTGGACAGGGGCCGACCTACGAGCAGTACTTC.

The chain links TRBV5-1 to TRBJ1-6, with TRBD1 identical over 9 bases. The germline CDR1 and CDR2 sequences are SGHRS and YFSETQ. The CDR3 loop spans 17 amino acids. V trimming: 4 bases; J trimming: 5 bases; junction bases outside the gene matches: 10. In nucleotides, the CDR3 is TGCGCCAGCAGCAGTCCCGGGACAGGGAACAATAATTCACCCCTCCACTTT. Translated: CASSSPGTGNNNSPLHF.

The CDR3 bases are TGCGCCAGCAGCCAATACCGGCGGAGGGGGCTTCGGTTCTTC. Translated, it gives CASSQYRRRGLRFF. This sequence joins TRBV4-1 and TRBJ2-1; a weak D match, TRBD1 (7 bases). The CDR3 is made up of 14 amino acids. Germline CDR1 and CDR2: MGHRA and YSYEKL. Trimming left V 2 bases short and J 15 bases short, with 20 bases between.

The chain links TRBV6-5 to TRBJ1-2, with TRBD1 matching 10 bases. Germline V gene lookup returns CDR1 MNHEY and CDR2 SVGAGI. V lost 5 bases, J lost 8 bases, and 5 bases stayed unmatched. CDR3 length: 13 residues. CDR3 sequence reads: CASSNGQGGGYTF. CDR3 nucleotide sequence: TGTGCCAGCAGTAATGGACAGGGGGGAGGCTACACCTTC.

V and J are TRBV6-5 and TRBJ2-7; possible D gene TRBD2, 6 bases. The germline CDR1 and CDR2 sequences are MNHEY and SVGAGI. The CDR3 contains 13 residues. Trimming removed 6 bases at V and 3 bases at J, with 12 bases between. CDR3 sequence: CASSRGINYEQYF. CDR3 nucleotides: TGTGCCAGCAGCCGGGGGATAAACTACGAGCAGTACTTC.

The J gene is TRBJ1-3, the V gene TRBV5-6; no reliable D call. Germline lookup yields CDR1 SGHDT and CDR2 YYEEEE. The germline V and J ends were trimmed by 3 bases and 0 bases, with 10 bases remaining between them. The CDR3 length is 15 residues. The CDR3 DNA sequence: TGTGCCAGCAGCTGGCCGGGAGGCTCTGGAAACACCATATATTTT. Translating it yields CASSWPGGSGNTIYF.

V usage is TRBV6-5 and J usage is TRBJ1-2; 7 bases line up with TRBD1. Germline-derived CDR1 and CDR2 are MNHEY and SVGAGI. Unmatched junction bases numbered 12, after V lost 0 bases and J lost 8 bases. The CDR3 spans 16 residues. The CDR3 here is CASSYSIQGSSRGYTF. DNA for the CDR3: TGTGCCAGCAGTTACTCTATACAGGGGAGTTCTCGCGGCTACACCTTC.

This sequence joins TRBV14 and TRBJ1-2, with 12 bases fitting TRBD1. V lost 4 bases and J lost 5; bases outside the gene matches: 14. Germline loops: CDR1 SGHDN, CDR2 FVKESK. The CDR3 consists of 18 residues. The CDR3 region has the DNA TGTGCCAGCAGCCCGTTGGGACAGGGGGCCACGGGACGGTATGGCTACACCTTC. Translated: CASSPLGQGATGRYGYTF.

The J gene is TRBJ2-3, the V gene TRBV18; 8 positions agree with TRBD2. This CDR3 spans 14 amino acids. Germline V CDR1 and CDR2: KGHSH, LQKENI. Trimming cost V 6 bases and J 2 bases; bases outside gene matches: 4. The CDR3 nucleotides are TGTGCCAGCTCGCCAGCGGGGGCCACAGATACGCAGTATTTT. Its protein is CASSPAGATDTQYF.

The rearrangement uses TRBV6-5 and TRBJ1-5; a possible D gene is TRBD1 (5 bases). The CDR3 runs 15 residues. Germline-derived CDR1 and CDR2 are MNHEY and SVGAGI. V was clipped by 6 bases and J by 0 bases, with 12 bases between them. The CDR3 DNA is TGTGCCAGCAGATCGGGGGAGAATAGCAATCAGCCCCAGCATTTT. Its protein product is CASRSGENSNQPQHF.

This chain connects TRBV13 to TRBJ2-1; 12 nucleotides line up with TRBD2. The CDR3 is 19 amino acids. The J segment lost 0 bases and the V segment lost 2 bases, leaving 8 bases of the junction unmatched. Germline V lookup: CDR1 PRHDT, CDR2 FYEKMQ (reference sequence). CDR3 coding DNA: TGTGCCAGCAGCTTAACGACTAGCGGGGGCCTAAGCTCCTACAATGAGCAGTTCTTC. Translated: CASSLTTSGGLSSYNEQFF.

This sequence joins TRBV9 and TRBJ1-4, with D uncertain. Trimming took 0 bases from V and 0 from J, leaving 12 bases between them. The CDR3 totals 17 residues. CDR1 is SGDLS and CDR2 is YYNGEE in the germline V gene. For the CDR3, the DNA is TGTGCCAGCAGCGTAGTCTGGGCCGGAACAACTAATGAAAAACTGTTTTTT. The encoded protein is CASSVVWAGTTNEKLFF.

The chain joins TRBV7-3 to TRBJ2-6, with 11 bases fitting TRBD1. Looked up from germline, CDR1 is SGHTA and CDR2 is FQGTGA. This CDR3 is built from 18 residues. The V and J ends lost 5 bases and 3 bases, in that order; junction bases with no gene match: 9. CDR3 residues: CASSLAPGQGVGANVLTF. DNA of the CDR3: TGTGCCAGCAGCCTCGCCCCGGGACAGGGGGTTGGGGCCAACGTCCTGACTTTC.

The rearrangement uses TRBV28 and TRBJ1-2; 9 bases fit TRBD1. Losses at the gene ends were 6 bases for V and 4 bases for J; bases not matched to a gene: 9. The CDR3 is 15 residues long. The germline CDR1 and CDR2 sequences are MDHEN and SYDVKM. CDR3 residues: CASRRRDRDFYGYTF. DNA of the CDR3: TGTGCCAGCAGACGAAGGGACAGGGATTTCTATGGCTACACCTTC.

This clone was seen once. J is TRBJ1-2 and V is TRBV10-3, with a possible D match to TRBD1 (6 bases). Trimming removed 7 bases from V and 6 bases from J, with 21 bases in between. CDR3 length: 15 amino acids. Germline CDR1 reads ENHRY; CDR2 reads SYGVKD. CDR3 bases: TGTGCCATCAACGAAGGCGGGGGAAGGGGGAATGGCTACACCTTC. Protein sequence: CAINEGGGRGNGYTF.

This chain links TRBV9 with TRBJ2-3; perhaps TRBD2 as D (6 bases). V lost 0 bases and J 2 bases, leaving 13 bases between the germline ends. Germline-derived CDR1 and CDR2 are SGDLS and YYNGEE. This CDR3 is 16 amino acids long. CDR3 nucleotide sequence: TGTGCCAGCAGCGTAGAGGGCGGGGAAAACACAGATACGCAGTATTTT. Translating gives CASSVEGGENTDTQYF.

J is TRBJ2-1 and V is TRBV27, with 9 nucleotides matching TRBD2. The length of the CDR3 is 15 residues. Germline V gene data show CDR1 as MNHEY and CDR2 as SMNVEV (reference sequence). V was clipped by 6 bases and J by 7 bases; unmatched bases: 10. The chain's CDR3 is CASRRGLANVNEQFF. CDR3 DNA: TGTGCCAGCAGAAGAGGACTAGCGAATGTTAATGAGCAGTTCTTC.

This chain joins TRBV7-2 and TRBJ2-7; 8 nucleotides match TRBD2. CDR1 SGHTA and CDR2 FQGNSA come from the germline V gene. The V gene end was trimmed by 1 base and the J gene end by 2 bases; junction bases not matched to a gene: 4. The CDR3 has 15 residues. In nucleotides, the CDR3 is TGTGCCAGCAGCTTAGAGACTAGCGACGCCTACGAGCAGTACTTC. Translating gives CASSLETSDAYEQYF. Using reference TRBV7-2 and TRBJ2-7 for the parts outside the CDR3, the full variable domain is GAGVSQSPSNKVTEKGKDVELRCDPISGHTALYWYRQSLGQGLEFLIYFQGNSAPDKSGLPSDRFSAERTGGSVSTLTIQRTQQEDSAVYLCASSLETSDAYEQYFGPGTRLTVT.

This clone was observed a few times. The rearrangement links TRBV25-1 to TRBJ2-7; TRBD1 aligns across 7 bases. The CDR3 spans 14 residues. V dropped 10 bases and J dropped 0; count of bases not matched to a gene: 9. Germline assignment: CDR1 MGHDK and CDR2 SYGVNS. CDR3 loop: CATSVQGSSYEQYF. Here the CDR3 DNA reads TGTGCCACTTCGGTACAGGGGAGCTCCTACGAGCAGTACTTC.

CDR3 in DNA: TGTGCCAGTAGTCCTCCCAGGGGGCTGGGTGAAAAACTGTTTTTT. Protein: CASSPPRGLGEKLFF. The rearrangement links TRBV19 to TRBJ1-4; 8 bases are shared with TRBD1. The ends lost 5 bases at V and 7 bases at J; junction bases unmatched: 9. The CDR3 loop spans 15 amino acids. The germline V gene encodes CDR1 LNHDA and CDR2 SQIVND (reference sequence).

The chain recombines TRBV4-1 with TRBJ2-1, with 14 bases matching TRBD2. CDR1 MGHRA and CDR2 YSYEKL come from the germline V gene. Unmatched junction bases numbered 2, after V lost 2 bases and J lost 5 bases. The CDR3 has 16 residues. CDR3 nucleotides: TGCGCCAGCAGCCAAAGGACTAGCGGGGGGAACAATGAGCAGTTCTTC. The encoded protein is CASSQRTSGGNNEQFF.

The chain uses TRBV11-2 and TRBJ2-7; the D gene is possibly TRBD2 (6 bases). V gave up 5 bases and J gave up 3 bases, with 14 bases separating them. Per germline, CDR1 SGHAT and CDR2 FQNNGV. The CDR3 extends over 14 amino acids. The CDR3 loop is CASSLSDGSYEQYF. The CDR3 bases are TGTGCCAGCAGCCTATCGGACGGGAGCTACGAGCAGTACTTC.

The V call is TRBV6-1, the J call TRBJ2-7, with 8 bases that match TRBD2. The trim removed 5 bases at V and 7 bases at J, leaving 7 bases unmatched. The germline CDR1 and CDR2 sequences are MNHNS and SASEGT. The length of the CDR3 is 13 residues. CDR3 nucleotide sequence: TGTGCCAGCAGTAAGGTTCGGGGGGGGGAGCAGTACTTC. Its protein is CASSKVRGGEQYF.

This clone was recorded a few times. The genes are TRBV6-4 and TRBJ2-3; 8 bases match TRBD2. This CDR3 region has 14 residues. The germline V gene has CDR1 MRHNA and CDR2 SNTAGT. The junction had 4 bases not matched to a gene; V was cut back by 2 bases and J by 6 bases. The CDR3 reads CASSDRGGSDTQYF. As DNA, the CDR3 is TGTGCCAGCAGTGACCGGGGGGGCTCCGATACGCAGTATTTT.

This clone was found once. The gene calls are TRBV19 and TRBJ1-1; D is possibly TRBD1 (6 bases). There are 15 residues in the CDR3. Trimming pared 4 bases from V and 5 bases from J, leaving 17 bases between. CDR1 is LNHDA, CDR2 SQIVND, per germline (reference sequence). The CDR3 bases are TGTGCCAGTAGTAGGAGCAGGGGAGGGGGGACTGAAGCTTTCTTT. Protein sequence: CASSRSRGGGTEAFF.